This T cell receptor (beta chain) comes out of a study of response to subunit inactivated influenza vaccine. General observations from the study: Authors suggested few new T cells are recruited by each seasonal influenza vaccination.

Only a few counts were recorded for this clonotype. Its antigen is unidentified. TCRdb fed the RT-PCR reads into MiXCR, producing one record per CDR3 protein. Among approximately 230,000 distinct CDR3 sequences listed, 12% were seen once. The CDR3 runs 13 residues. Germline V lookup: CDR1 MNHNS, CDR2 SASEGT. Trimming took off 7 bases at V and 1 base at J, with 8 bases between the two ends. The input for sequencing was non-naive T cells sorted from PBMCs, taken approximately 15 days before vaccination. The chain joins TRBV6-1 to TRBJ2-1; D remains unclear. The TCR sequence derives from a man aged 50-60 years who received an inactivated influenza vaccine. CDR3 loop: CASTKASYNEQFF. CDR3 nucleotides: TGTGCCAGCACAAAGGCTTCCTACAATGAGCAGTTCTTC.